The present T cell receptor (beta chain) was sequenced within a study of identical twins' blood T cells. Study conclusions and caveats: V gene usage reportedly matched far better within twin pairs than unrelated donors. Abundant TCRbeta CDR3s overlapped more between twins than with unrelated donors.

With regard to this clonotype: What it recognizes is unknown.

A previously described protocol, modified, built RNA-based TCR cDNA libraries. TCRdb recomputed calls from the 5' RACE reads with MiXCR, one row per CDR3 protein. Among hundreds of thousands of distinct CDR3 sequences listed, about 28% were seen once. CDR1 is MNHNS and CDR2 is SASEGT in the germline V gene. The CDR3 has 13 residues. The V end was cut by 2 bases, the J end by 9 bases, with 13 bases between. The three twin pairs were reared together, likely meeting the same infections. Sequences were obtained from PBMCs. The TCR comes from a woman aged 18-50 years in good health. The chain has TRBV6-1 and TRBJ1-2, with D perhaps matching TRBD1 (5 bases). The CDR3: CASSELTGVRYTF. Here the CDR3 DNA reads TGTGCCAGCAGTGAATTGACGGGGGTCCGCTACACCTTC.